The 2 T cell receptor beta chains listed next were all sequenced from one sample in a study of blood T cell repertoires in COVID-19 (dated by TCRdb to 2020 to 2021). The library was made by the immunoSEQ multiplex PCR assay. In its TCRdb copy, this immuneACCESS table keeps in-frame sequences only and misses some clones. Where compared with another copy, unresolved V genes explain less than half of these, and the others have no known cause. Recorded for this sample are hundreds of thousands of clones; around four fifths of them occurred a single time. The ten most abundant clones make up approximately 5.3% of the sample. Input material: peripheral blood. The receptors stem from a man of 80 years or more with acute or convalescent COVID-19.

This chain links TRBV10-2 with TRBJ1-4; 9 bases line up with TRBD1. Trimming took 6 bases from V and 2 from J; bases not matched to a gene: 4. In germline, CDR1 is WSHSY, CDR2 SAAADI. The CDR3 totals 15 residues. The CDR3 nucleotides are TGCGCCAGCAGGTCGGGACAGGGTACTAATGAAAAACTGTTTTTT. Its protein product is CASRSGQGTNEKLFF.

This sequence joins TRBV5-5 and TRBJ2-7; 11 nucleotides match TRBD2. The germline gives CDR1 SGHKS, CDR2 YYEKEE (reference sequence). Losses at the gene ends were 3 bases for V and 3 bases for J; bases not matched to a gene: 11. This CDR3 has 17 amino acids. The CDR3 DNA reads TGTGCCAGCAGCTCCGCCCCGGGACTAGCGGTACTCTACGAGCAGTACTTC. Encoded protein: CASSSAPGLAVLYEQYF.